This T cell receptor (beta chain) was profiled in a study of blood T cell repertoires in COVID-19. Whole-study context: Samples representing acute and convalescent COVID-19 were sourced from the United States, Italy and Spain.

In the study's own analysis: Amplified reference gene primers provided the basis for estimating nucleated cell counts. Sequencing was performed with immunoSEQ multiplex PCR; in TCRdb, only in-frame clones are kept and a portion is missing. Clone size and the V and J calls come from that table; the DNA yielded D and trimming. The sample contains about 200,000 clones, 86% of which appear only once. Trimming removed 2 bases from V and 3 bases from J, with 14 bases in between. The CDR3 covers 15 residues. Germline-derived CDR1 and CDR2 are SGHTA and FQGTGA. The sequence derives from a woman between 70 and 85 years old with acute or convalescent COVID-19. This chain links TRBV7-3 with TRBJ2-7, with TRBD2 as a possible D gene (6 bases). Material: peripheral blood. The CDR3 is CASSLVGGSFYEQYF. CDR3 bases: TGTGCCAGCAGCTTAGTGGGAGGATCGTTCTACGAGCAGTACTTC.